The rows below give T cell receptor beta chains drawn from one sample of a study of blood T cell repertoires in COVID-19. TCRdb's copy holds only in-frame clones and misses some; the assay was immunoSEQ multiplex PCR. The sample records about 400,000 clones, approximately 84% being singletons. The material sequenced was PBMCs or T cells enriched from blood (not recorded which). These TCRs come from a woman aged 25 to 39 who had recovered from COVID-19. Both conserved end residues are part of each CDR3. The D gene is left open where the match is weak. Not all rows give a size; the values are once, few, many and, for expanded clones, a class.

>TRBD1|TRBV28|TRBJ1-2|-|15
TGTGCCAGCAGTTTCAGGGGGAACCCTAACTATGGCTACACCTTC
CASSFRGNPNYGYTF
>-|TRBV4-1|TRBJ2-7|-|14
TGCGCCAGCAGCCTCCGACAGGAAACCTACGAGCAGTACTTC
CASSLRQETYEQYF
>TRBD1|TRBV5-6|TRBJ1-2|once|14
TGTGCCAGCAGCCGAAAGGACAGGGCGAATGGCTACACCTTC
CASSRKDRANGYTF
>TRBD1|TRBV20-1|TRBJ1-1|once|13
TGCAGTGCTAGTGGTACAGGGGGCACTGAAGCTTTCTTT
CSASGTGGTEAFF
>TRBD2|TRBV24-1|TRBJ2-1|-|15
TGTGCCACCAGTGACAACGGGGAGGGCTACAATGAGCAGTTCTTC
CATSDNGEGYNEQFF
>TRBD1|TRBV5-6|TRBJ1-2|few|16
TGTGCCAGCAGCTTGTGGGGACAGTTACCTAACTATGGCTACACCTTC
CASSLWGQLPNYGYTF
>-|TRBV19|TRBJ1-1|few|13
TGTGCCAGTAGTATTGCGGGAGTCACTGAGGCTTTCTTT
CASSIAGVTEAFF
>TRBD1|TRBV5-1|TRBJ2-3|-|15
TGCGCCAGCAGCCTCGGGACAGCTAGCACAGATACGCAGTATTTT
CASSLGTASTDTQYF
>TRBD1|TRBV7-2|TRBJ1-2|-|13
TGTGCCAGCAGCGGGACAGAGGTCGGCGGCTACACCTTC
CASSGTEVGGYTF
>-|TRBV13|TRBJ2-5|-|15
TGTGCCAGCAGCTCAGAGGGACAAACGACGGGGACCCAGTACTTC
CASSSEGQTTGTQYF
>-|TRBV19|TRBJ2-2|-|14
TGTGCCAGTAGATCGGGAGTGAACACCGGGGAGCTGTTTTTT
CASRSGVNTGELFF
>-|TRBV2|TRBJ2-7|-|14
TGTGCCAGCAGCTGGGACTCCAGGACCTACGAGCAGTACTTC
CASSWDSRTYEQYF
>TRBD2|TRBV7-3|TRBJ2-1|-|16
TGTGCCAGCAGCCCATCGGGGAGCGGGGGGGCCTATGAGCAGTTCTTC
CASSPSGSGGAYEQFF
>TRBD1|TRBV14|TRBJ2-5|-|16
TGTGCCAGCAGCCAAGTTCTGACAGGGGGCTGGGAGACCCAGTACTTC
CASSQVLTGGWETQYF
>-|TRBV12-5|TRBJ2-1|-|15
TGTGCTAGTGGTCCCGGTGCAGGTTACCGGGAGGAGCAGTTCTTC
CASGPGAGYREEQFF
>TRBD1|TRBV18|TRBJ1-1|-|14
TGTGCCAGCTCCCCGGGACAGGGGAACACTGAAGCTTTCTTT
CASSPGQGNTEAFF
>-|TRBV7-8|TRBJ2-2|-|16
TGTGCCAGCAGCCTCTTTGCGGGGAAGAACACCGGGGAGCTGTTTTTT
CASSLFAGKNTGELFF
>TRBD1|TRBV19|TRBJ2-7|-|15
TGTGCCAGTAGTATAGACGGACAGGGAGACTACGAGCAGTACTTC
CASSIDGQGDYEQYF
>TRBD1|TRBV6-5|TRBJ1-1|-|12
TGTGCCAGCAGTTACTCTACAGGGGAGGCTTTCTTT
CASSYSTGEAFF
>TRBD1|TRBV30|TRBJ2-7|-|18
TGTGCCTGGAGCGAACCCTTGAATTGGGACAGGGTCCCCTACGAGCAGTACTTC
CAWSEPLNWDRVPYEQYF
>TRBD2|TRBV5-1|TRBJ2-5|few|16
TGCGCCAGCAGCCCAACCGGGACTAGCGGCCAAGAGACCCAGTACTTC
CASSPTGTSGQETQYF
>-|TRBV29-1|TRBJ2-7|-|14
TGCAGCGTTGCCACGACAGTAGACTCCTACGAGCAGTACTTC
CSVATTVDSYEQYF
>-|TRBV18|TRBJ1-3|-|16
TGTGCCAGCTCACCACCGGCCCTCCGCTCTGGAAACACCATATATTTT
CASSPPALRSGNTIYF
>-|TRBV4-1|TRBJ1-5|few|17
TGCGCCAGCAGCCAAGAAGACAGACTGTATAGCAATCAGCCCCAGCATTTT
CASSQEDRLYSNQPQHF
>TRBD1|TRBV27|TRBJ2-6|-|16
TGTGCCAGCAGTTTAGACAGGGACTCTGGGGCCAACGTCCTGACTTTC
CASSLDRDSGANVLTF
>-|TRBV6-5|TRBJ2-3|-|14
TGTGCCAGCACCCCCGGGACACGCACAGATACGCAGTATTTT
CASTPGTRTDTQYF
>-|TRBV29-1|TRBJ2-5|-|13
TGCAGCGTTGTGTTCAGGTCCCCAGGGTCCCAGTACTTC
CSVVFRSPGSQYF
>TRBD1|TRBV27|TRBJ2-3|-|15
TGTGCCAGCAACGGGGACAGCGGTTCCACAGATACGCAGTATTTT
CASNGDSGSTDTQYF
>-|TRBV2|TRBJ1-5|-|13
TGTGCCAGCCGGGACATTAGCAATCAGCCCCAGCATTTT
CASRDISNQPQHF
>TRBD2|TRBV11-2|TRBJ2-7|-|19
TGTGCCAGCAGCTCCCGACCGGGACTAGCGGGAGGCTTCTGGTTCGAGCAGTACTTC
CASSSRPGLAGGFWFEQYF
>TRBD2|TRBV11-3|TRBJ2-7|-|15
TGTGCCAGCAGTCTCAGCGGGGCTACACACTACGAGCAGTACTTC
CASSLSGATHYEQYF
>TRBD2|TRBV3-1/TRBV3-2|TRBJ2-2|-|16
TGTGCCAGCAGCCAACTAGCGGGTATAAACACCGGGGAGCTGTTTTTT
CASSQLAGINTGELFF
>TRBD1|TRBV7-2|TRBJ1-5|few|15
TGTGCCAGCAGCGTCTACAGGGGAAACAATCAGCCCCAGCATTTT
CASSVYRGNNQPQHF
>-|TRBV30|TRBJ1-5|-|11
TGTGCCTGGAGTGGTGGGGGGGTCCAGCATTTT
CAWSGGGVQHF
>-|TRBV11-3|TRBJ2-1|-|13
TGTGCCAGCAGCTCGACAGTCTACAATGAGCAGTTCTTC
CASSSTVYNEQFF
>-|TRBV28|TRBJ2-1|-|16
TGTGCCAGCAGTCCCCTCGGTGAGGGCTCCTACAATGAGCAGTTCTTC
CASSPLGEGSYNEQFF
>TRBD1|TRBV2|TRBJ1-2|-|14
TGTGCCAGCAGCCCGACAGGGGGCGCGGAAGGCTACACCTTC
CASSPTGGAEGYTF
>TRBD2|TRBV5-1|TRBJ2-5|-|15
TGCGCCAGCAGCTTGGCTGGCGGGGGGGCGGAGACCCAGTACTTC
CASSLAGGGAETQYF
>TRBD2|TRBV5-4|TRBJ2-7|few|15
TGTGCCAGCAGATCGGGACTAAGTCCTTCCTACGAGCAGTACTTC
CASRSGLSPSYEQYF
>TRBD2|TRBV5-5|TRBJ2-7|once|18
TGTGCCAGCAGCTTGTGGCCTAGCGGGACTACCCAACCCTACGAGCAGTACTTC
CASSLWPSGTTQPYEQYF
>-|TRBV28|TRBJ1-1|-|13
TGTGCCAGCAGCACAGGACGGTACACTGAAGCTTTCTTT
CASSTGRYTEAFF
>-|TRBV28|TRBJ2-7|-|15
TGTGCCAGCAGTTTGAGGTCAGCGTCCCCCTACGAGCAGTACTTC
CASSLRSASPYEQYF
>-|TRBV3-1/TRBV3-2|TRBJ1-1|-|12
TGTGCCAGCAGCCAAGTAAACAGAGAAGCTTTCTTT
CASSQVNREAFF
>-|TRBV4-1|TRBJ1-5|-|13
TGCGCCAGCAGCCAAGAGAGGGAATCCCCCCAGCATTTT
CASSQERESPQHF
>TRBD1|TRBV10-3|TRBJ1-1|-|13
TGTGCCATCCGGAGACAGGGGAACACTGAAGCTTTCTTT
CAIRRQGNTEAFF
>-|TRBV23-1|TRBJ2-7|once|12
TGCGCCAGCCGACAGACCCACGCCGAGCAGTACTTC
CASRQTHAEQYF
>-|TRBV7-8|TRBJ2-5|once|14
TGTGCCAGCAGCCTCAGCAGGGGCCAAGAGACCCAGTACTTC
CASSLSRGQETQYF
>TRBD1|TRBV7-8|TRBJ2-7|-|17
TGTGCCAGCAGCTTAGCGGCCGCGGGACAGGGGTACTACGAGCAGTACTTC
CASSLAAAGQGYYEQYF
>TRBD1|TRBV10-3|TRBJ1-1|-|14
TGTGCCATCAGAGGACAGGGGACGAACACTGAAGCTTTCTTT
CAIRGQGTNTEAFF
>TRBD1|TRBV10-3|TRBJ2-7|-|13
TGTGCCATCAGACCCGGGACAGCCTACGAGCAGTACTTC
CAIRPGTAYEQYF
>TRBD2|TRBV14|TRBJ2-1|-|15
TGTGCTTCCCGGGGCGGGAGCCTTCTCTACAATGAGCAGTTCTTC
CASRGGSLLYNEQFF
>TRBD2|TRBV28|TRBJ2-7|-|16
TGTGCCAGCAGTTTTGGCCTAGCGGGCCTAACCTACGAGCAGTACTTC
CASSFGLAGLTYEQYF
>TRBD1|TRBV27|TRBJ1-5|-|15
TGTGCCAGCAGTTTCGGGACAGATAGCAATCAGCCCCAGCATTTT
CASSFGTDSNQPQHF